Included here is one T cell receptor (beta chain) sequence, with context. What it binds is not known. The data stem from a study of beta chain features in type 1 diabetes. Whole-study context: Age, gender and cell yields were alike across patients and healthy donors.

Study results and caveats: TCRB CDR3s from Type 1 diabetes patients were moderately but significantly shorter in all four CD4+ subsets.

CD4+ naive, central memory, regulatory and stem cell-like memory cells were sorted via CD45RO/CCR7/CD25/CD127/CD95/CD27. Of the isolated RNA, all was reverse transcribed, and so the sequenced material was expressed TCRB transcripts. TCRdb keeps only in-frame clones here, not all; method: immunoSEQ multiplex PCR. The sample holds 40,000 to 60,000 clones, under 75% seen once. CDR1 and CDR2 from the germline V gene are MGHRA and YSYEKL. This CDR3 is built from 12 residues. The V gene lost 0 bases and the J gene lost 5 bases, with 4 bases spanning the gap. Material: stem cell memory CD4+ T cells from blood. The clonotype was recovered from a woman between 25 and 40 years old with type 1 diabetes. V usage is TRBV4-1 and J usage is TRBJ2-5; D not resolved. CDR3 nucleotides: TGCGCCAGCAGCCAAGATATGGAGACCCAGTACTTC. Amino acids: CASSQDMETQYF.